Following are 24 T cell receptor beta chains from one sample sequenced in a study of T cell responses to AZD1222 COVID-19 vaccine. The protocol was immunoSEQ multiplex PCR, while the TCRdb copy is restricted to in-frame clones and leaves out a portion. Of some 120,000 clones listed, 91% were seen once; the top ten hold around 2.8%. The specimen comprised peripheral blood, sampled on day 0 of AZD1222 vaccination. The receptors here all came from an adult in good health.

This sequence joins TRBV5-1 and TRBJ1-6; tentatively, D is TRBD1 (6 bases). This CDR3 is built from 14 residues. Germline CDR1 SGHRS, CDR2 YFSETQ. Trimming cost V 3 bases and J 10 bases, with 14 bases left between them. CDR3 nucleotide sequence: TGCGCCAGCAGCTCCGGACAGACGGTCTCACCCCTCCACTTT. Protein product: CASSSGQTVSPLHF.

This clone was recorded a few times. The genes are TRBV2 and TRBJ2-7; D remains ambiguous. CDR1 SNHLY and CDR2 FYNNEI come from the germline V gene. Trimming took 3 bases from V and 2 from J, leaving 8 bases between them. The length of the CDR3 is 13 residues. The CDR3 DNA reads as TGTGCCAGCAGTGAGATAGTTACCTACGAGCAGTACTTC. This codes for CASSEIVTYEQYF. Full variable domain (missing parts from reference TRBV2 and TRBJ2-7): EPEVTQTPSHQVTQMGQEVILRCVPISNHLYFYWYRQILGQKVEFLVSFYNNEISEKSEIFDDQFSVERPDGSNFTLKIRSTKLEDSAMYFCASSEIVTYEQYFGPGTRLTVT.

The chain joins TRBV18 to TRBJ1-3; 8 bases line up with TRBD1. From germline, CDR1 is KGHSH and CDR2 LQKENI. This CDR3 has 17 residues. Losses at the gene ends were 2 bases for V and 1 base for J; bases not matched to a gene: 7. CDR3 protein: CASSPDRQGRSGNTIYF. CDR3 DNA sequence: TGTGCCAGCTCACCAGACCGACAGGGGCGGTCTGGAAACACCATATATTTT.

This rearrangement joins TRBV10-1 to TRBJ1-5; a possible D gene is TRBD1 (5 bases). The germline V gene has CDR1 WNHNN and CDR2 SYGVQD (reference sequence). The V end was cut by 3 bases, the J end by 5 bases, with 8 bases between. The CDR3 runs to 13 residues. The CDR3 DNA reads TGCGCCAGCAGTGATACGGGACATCAGCCCCAGCATTTT. Amino acid sequence: CASSDTGHQPQHF.

The rearrangement uses TRBV4-3 and TRBJ1-5; D gene unclear. The V and J ends lost 1 base and 7 bases respectively, with 14 bases between them. Germline values: CDR1 LGHNA, CDR2 YSLEER. The CDR3 sequence is 15 residues long. For the CDR3, the DNA is TGCGCCAGCAGCCAAGGGATTGGAGGGAACCAGCCCCAGCATTTT. It is translated as CASSQGIGGNQPQHF.

The table lists this clone with a count of one. The J gene is TRBJ2-2, the V gene TRBV2; D is undetermined. Per the germline V gene, CDR1 is SNHLY and CDR2 is FYNNEI. Trimming removed 1 base from V and 0 bases from J, with 3 bases in between. The length of the CDR3 is 14 residues. The CDR3 DNA reads TGTGCCAGCAGTGAAGGGACGAACACCGGGGAGCTGTTTTTT. Protein product: CASSEGTNTGELFF.

The table lists this clone with a count of one. This sequence joins TRBV6-5 and TRBJ2-3, with D tentatively TRBD1 (5 bases). The germline gives CDR1 MNHEY, CDR2 SVGAGI. Trimming shortened V by 2 bases and J by 4 bases, and 10 bases separated the two germline ends. The CDR3 has 14 amino acids. CDR3 loop: CASSYGTGPDTQYF. The CDR3 DNA follows: TGTGCCAGCAGTTACGGCACAGGCCCAGATACGCAGTATTTT.

This rearrangement joins TRBV5-1 to TRBJ2-7, with TRBD1 matching 8 bases. Germline V CDR1 and CDR2: SGHRS, YFSETQ. The V gene end was trimmed by 4 bases and the J gene end by 3 bases; junction bases not matched to a gene: 6. CDR3 size: 14 residues. The CDR3 protein is CASSPRTGNYEQYF. The CDR3 nucleotides are TGCGCCAGCAGCCCTAGGACAGGGAACTACGAGCAGTACTTC. Full variable domain (remainder filled in from reference TRBV5-1 and TRBJ2-7): KAGVTQTPRYLIKTRGQQVTLSCSPISGHRSVSWYQQTPGQGLQFLFEYFSETQRNKGNFPGRFSGRQFSNSRSEMNVSTLELGDSALYLCASSPRTGNYEQYFGPGTRLTVT.

The chain has TRBV15 and TRBJ1-1, with D maybe TRBD1 (5 bases). Germline CDR1 LNHNV, CDR2 YYDKDF (reference sequence). Trimming removed 0 bases from V and 10 bases from J, with 18 bases in between. The CDR3 extends over 15 amino acids. DNA for the CDR3: TGTGCCACCAGCAGAGATCGTCAGGCCGGTGGGGGAGCTTTCTTT. Translation gives CATSRDRQAGGGAFF. The entire variable domain, with the rest obtained from reference TRBV15 and TRBJ1-1, is as follows: DAMVIQNPRYQVTQFGKPVTLSCSQTLNHNVMYWYQQKSSQAPKLLFHYYDKDFNNEADTPDNFQSRRPNTSFCFLDIRSPGLGDTAMYLCATSRDRQAGGGAFFGQGTRLTVV.

This clone has just one count. The V and J genes are TRBV6-1 and TRBJ1-5, with D perhaps matching TRBD1 (6 bases). The V gene's germline CDR1 is MNHNS and CDR2 SASEGT. The CDR3 has 15 amino acids. The germline V and J ends were trimmed by 0 bases and 3 bases, with 9 bases remaining between them. The CDR3 is CASSEAGGFNQPQHF. Here the CDR3 DNA reads TGTGCCAGCAGTGAAGCAGGGGGATTCAATCAGCCCCAGCATTTT.

The rearrangement joins TRBV27 to TRBJ1-1; D gene uncertain. Per germline, CDR1 MNHEY and CDR2 SMNVEV (reference sequence). This CDR3 has 14 residues. With 2 bases removed from V and 6 bases from J, the gap between germline ends came to 13 bases. The CDR3: CASSLGPLRAEAFF. In DNA, the CDR3 is TGTGCCAGCAGTTTAGGGCCCTTAAGGGCTGAAGCTTTCTTT.

V gene TRBV14 combines with J gene TRBJ2-1; TRBD2 matches 11 bases. The germline CDR1 and CDR2 sequences are SGHDN and FVKESK. The CDR3 sequence is 17 residues long. V shed 1 base and J 4 bases; nucleotides not matched to a gene: 6. CDR3 loop: CASSQGPLAGGYNEQFF. The DNA for the CDR3 is TGTGCCAGCAGCCAAGGTCCCCTAGCGGGAGGATACAATGAGCAGTTCTTC. Looking up the rest from reference TRBV14 and TRBJ2-1 gives the full variable domain: EAGVTQFPSHSVIEKGQTVTLRCDPISGHDNLYWYRRVMGKEIKFLLHFVKESKQDESGMPNNRFLAERTGGTYSTLKVQPAELEDSGVYFCASSQGPLAGGYNEQFFGPGTRLTVL.

The chain joins TRBV29-1 to TRBJ1-2; TRBD1 aligns across 9 bases. Germline CDR1 and CDR2: SQVTM and ANQGSEA. V shed 4 bases, J shed 7 bases, and the junction held 7 bases outside the gene matches. CDR3 length: 13 amino acids. The CDR3 protein is CSVGGTGIGGYTF. CDR3 nucleotides: TGCAGCGTTGGGGGGACAGGGATTGGTGGCTACACCTTC.

J is TRBJ2-3 and V is TRBV28; 12 bases map to TRBD2. The CDR3 loop spans 15 amino acids. The germline gives CDR1 MDHEN, CDR2 SYDVKM. With 5 bases clipped from V and 8 bases from J, the junction kept 8 bases outside the gene matches. The CDR3 reads CASSPLAGGGVTQYF. The CDR3 bases are TGTGCCAGCAGTCCCCTAGCGGGAGGGGGGGTTACGCAGTATTTT.

The chain has TRBV10-3 and TRBJ1-1, with D possibly TRBD1 on 6 matching bases. Germline V gene lookup returns CDR1 ENHRY and CDR2 SYGVKD. Trimming removed 2 bases at V and 7 bases at J, with 14 bases between. The CDR3 covers 14 residues. The CDR3 here is CAISENFEGGEAFF. CDR3 nucleotides: TGTGCCATCAGTGAGAATTTTGAGGGGGGTGAAGCTTTCTTT.

The chain uses TRBV6-5 and TRBJ2-7; D is undetermined. The CDR3 has 14 amino acids. The V and J ends lost 4 bases and 6 bases respectively, with 16 bases between them. In germline, CDR1 is MNHEY, CDR2 SVGAGI. DNA for the CDR3: TGTGCCAGCAGTTGGGGTAGCTCCTCTCCCGAGCAGTACTTC. This gives the protein CASSWGSSSPEQYF.

The chain carries TRBV6-1 and TRBJ1-6; 9 positions agree with TRBD1. The germline gives CDR1 MNHNS, CDR2 SASEGT. V shed 3 bases and J 2 bases; nucleotides not matched to a gene: 2. This CDR3 comprises 16 residues. CDR3 nucleotides: TGTGCCAGCAGTGACACAGGGGGCCCCTATAATTCACCCCTCCACTTT. Its translation is CASSDTGGPYNSPLHF.

The rearrangement links TRBV3-1 (or the pseudogene TRBV3-2) to TRBJ2-7; TRBD2 agrees at 10 bases. Germline lookup yields CDR1 LGHDT and CDR2 YNNKEL (reference sequence). J lost 7 bases, V lost 2 bases, and 8 bases had no gene match. The CDR3 runs to 15 residues. The CDR3 is CASSQFSGRHREQYF. The CDR3, as DNA: TGTGCCAGCAGCCAATTTAGCGGGAGGCACCGGGAGCAGTACTTC.

This chain uses TRBV5-4 with TRBJ2-7, with a possible D match to TRBD2 (6 bases). The CDR3 loop spans 16 amino acids. V lost 0 bases and J lost 3, with 16 bases in between. The germline gives CDR1 SGHNT, CDR2 YYREEE (reference sequence). The CDR3: CASSLALAGRHYEQYF. CDR3 in DNA: TGTGCCAGCAGCTTGGCCTTGGCAGGGAGGCACTACGAGCAGTACTTC.

The chain recombines TRBV5-4 with TRBJ2-2, with D possibly being TRBD1 (6 bases). Trimming shortened V by 0 bases and J by 2 bases, and 14 bases separated the two germline ends. The CDR3 has 17 residues. CDR1 is SGHNT, CDR2 YYREEE, per germline (reference sequence). The CDR3, as DNA: TGTGCCAGCAGCTTGGAGGGGCACAGGGTTAACACCGGGGAGCTGTTTTTT. This codes for CASSLEGHRVNTGELFF.

This rearrangement joins TRBV13 to TRBJ2-2; D is undetermined. V dropped 5 bases and J dropped 6 bases, with 7 bases sitting between them. The germline V gene has CDR1 PRHDT and CDR2 FYEKMQ (reference sequence). CDR3 size: 12 residues. CDR3 nucleotides: TGTGCCAGCAGCCTTCTGTCCGGGGAGCTGTTTTTT. It is translated as CASSLLSGELFF.

V is TRBV7-9 and J is TRBJ2-7, with 7 nucleotides matching TRBD1. Germline lookup yields CDR1 SEHNR and CDR2 FQNEAQ (reference sequence). V was clipped by 2 bases and J by 3 bases; unmatched bases: 7. This CDR3 region has 15 residues. The DNA of the CDR3 is TGTGCCAGCAGCTTACCGACAGGGATTGTCTACGAGCAGTACTTC. It translates to CASSLPTGIVYEQYF.

The genes are TRBV30 and TRBJ1-2; D might be TRBD1 (5 bases). This CDR3 spans 14 amino acids. In germline, CDR1 is GTSNPN, CDR2 SVGIG (reference sequence). Trimming pared 7 bases from V and 3 bases from J, leaving 18 bases between. CDR3 sequence (DNA): TGTGCCTCGCGCCCGGGGGGGGTACACTATGGCTACACCTTC. Encoded protein: CASRPGGVHYGYTF. Supplemented by reference TRBV30 and TRBJ1-2, the full variable domain reads SQTIHQWPATLVQPVGSPLSLECTVEGTSNPNLYWYRQAAGRGLQLLFYSVGIGQISSEVPQNLSASRPQDRQFILSSKKLLLSDSGFYLCASRPGGVHYGYTFGSGTRLTVV.

A single count supports this clone. The V and J genes are TRBV9 and TRBJ1-4, with no clear D. The CDR3 loop spans 14 amino acids. The germline V gene encodes CDR1 SGDLS and CDR2 YYNGEE. Trimming took 0 bases from V and 5 from J, leaving 8 bases between them. CDR3 sequence reads: CASSVGAANEKLFF. The CDR3, as DNA: TGTGCCAGCAGCGTAGGTGCCGCGAATGAAAAACTGTTTTTT. The whole variable domain, filled in from reference TRBV9 and TRBJ1-4, reads DSGVTQTPKHLITATGQRVTLRCSPRSGDLSVYWYQQSLDQGLQFLIQYYNGEERAKGNILERFSAQQFPDLHSELNLSSLELGDSALYFCASSVGAANEKLFFGSGTQLSVL.